Below are 21 T cell receptor beta chains sequenced from a single sample in a study of T cell changes during pregnancy in multiple sclerosis. The data were produced by immunoSEQ multiplex PCR, yet TCRdb's version contains in-frame clones alone and is incomplete. The sample lists about 23,000 clones; about 89% were seen once. The sample here was CD8+ T cells from peripheral blood mononuclear cells, taken in the first trimester of pregnancy. All receptors derive from a female donor with multiple sclerosis, enrolled in a pregnancy study.

This chain joins TRBV27 and TRBJ2-1; the D gene is possibly TRBD1 (5 bases). V dropped 0 bases and J dropped 5 bases, with 11 bases sitting between them. This CDR3 has 15 residues. CDR1 and CDR2 from the germline V gene are MNHEY and SMNVEV (reference sequence). The CDR3 sequence is CASSLSVRANNEQFF. The CDR3, as DNA: TGTGCCAGCAGTTTATCGGTCAGGGCCAACAATGAGCAGTTCTTC.

This chain connects TRBV28 to TRBJ1-3, with D perhaps matching TRBD1 (5 bases). V lost 1 base and J lost 9, with 7 bases in between. The CDR3 is 12 residues long. CDR1 and CDR2 from the germline V gene are MDHEN and SYDVKM. The CDR3, as DNA: TGTGCCAGCAGTTTATCCGGGGGCACCATATATTTT. Translated, it gives CASSLSGGTIYF.

The gene calls are TRBV9 and TRBJ2-7; maybe TRBD1 (6 bases). V gave up 4 bases and J gave up 0 bases, with 26 bases separating them. Germline loops: CDR1 SGDLS, CDR2 YYNGEE. This CDR3 has 19 amino acids. Here the CDR3 reads CASSPNPGEESTYSYEQYF. CDR3 sequence (DNA): TGTGCCAGCAGCCCGAACCCAGGGGAAGAATCGACGTACTCCTACGAGCAGTACTTC.

This clone was seen a single time. The chain employs TRBV27 and TRBJ2-4, with 8 bases aligning to TRBD1. V was pared by 5 bases and J by 0 bases, with 9 bases of the junction left unmatched. Germline-derived CDR1 and CDR2 are MNHEY and SMNVEV (reference sequence). The CDR3 loop spans 17 amino acids. CDR3 loop: CASSQIQGGVAKNIQYF. The CDR3 DNA follows: TGTGCCAGCAGTCAAATACAGGGGGGAGTAGCCAAAAACATTCAGTACTTC.

This chain joins TRBV6-5 and TRBJ2-1, with 9 nucleotides matching TRBD1. The V and J ends lost 6 bases and 9 bases, in that order; junction bases with no gene match: 12. The germline gives CDR1 MNHEY, CDR2 SVGAGI. The length of the CDR3 is 15 residues. The CDR3 region is CASSPSWTGAGEQFF. The DNA for the CDR3 is TGTGCCAGCAGCCCTAGCTGGACAGGGGCCGGTGAGCAGTTCTTC.

This clone has only one observation. The chain is built from TRBV6-5 and TRBJ2-7; D gene uncertain. This CDR3 has 10 amino acids. Germline lookup yields CDR1 MNHEY and CDR2 SVGAGI. Trimming stripped 8 bases from V and 7 bases from J, with 9 bases between. The CDR3 is CASCSGEQYF. The CDR3 DNA sequence: TGTGCCAGCTGCTCGGGTGAGCAGTACTTC.

The chain combines TRBV28 with TRBJ2-7, with 13 bases lining up with TRBD2. Germline CDR1 MDHEN, CDR2 SYDVKM. V gave up 4 bases and J gave up 4 bases; unmatched junction bases: 13. The CDR3 runs to 18 residues. CDR3 sequence reads: CASSSPPGLAGVRYEQYF. CDR3 sequence (DNA): TGTGCCAGCAGTTCGCCCCCCGGACTAGCGGGAGTCAGGTACGAGCAGTACTTC.

The J gene is TRBJ2-2, the V gene TRBV13; TRBD1 matches 8 bases. Per germline, CDR1 PRHDT and CDR2 FYEKMQ (reference sequence). Trimming took 4 bases from V and 4 from J; bases not matched to a gene: 8. CDR3 length: 16 residues. Here the CDR3 reads CASSYGQGRSTGELFF. The CDR3 bases are TGTGCCAGCAGCTACGGACAGGGAAGAAGCACCGGGGAGCTGTTTTTT. Looking up the rest from reference TRBV13 and TRBJ2-2 gives the full variable domain: AAGVIQSPRHLIKEKRETATLKCYPIPRHDTVYWYQQGPGQDPQFLISFYEKMQSDKGSIPDRFSAQQFSDYHSELNMSSLELGDSALYFCASSYGQGRSTGELFFGEGSRLTVL.

The CDR3 sequence: CASSAMTGDAEAFF. CDR3 bases: TGTGCCAGCAGCGCGATGACAGGGGACGCTGAAGCTTTCTTT. J is TRBJ1-1 and V is TRBV11-3; 8 bases fit TRBD1. Germline loops: CDR1 SGHNT, CDR2 YENEEA. This CDR3 is built from 14 residues. Losses at the gene ends were 5 bases for V and 6 bases for J; bases not matched to a gene: 8.

This rearrangement joins TRBV7-3 to TRBJ2-3, with 9 bases identical to TRBD2. Germline lookup yields CDR1 SGHTA and CDR2 FQGTGA. The ends lost 6 bases at V and 4 bases at J; junction bases unmatched: 14. The CDR3 loop spans 17 amino acids. The DNA of the CDR3 is TGTGCCAGCAGTCCGGGGATGGCTAGCGGGATTGCAGATACGCAGTATTTT. This encodes CASSPGMASGIADTQYF.

The V call is TRBV6-4, the J call TRBJ2-3; TRBD2 agrees at 9 bases. This CDR3 contains 15 residues. The germline gives CDR1 MRHNA, CDR2 SNTAGT. The V segment lost 5 bases and the J segment 2 bases; nucleotides outside the gene matches: 5. The CDR3 DNA reads as TGTGCCAGCAGTCCTATAGCGGGAGACACAGATACGCAGTATTTT. Protein sequence: CASSPIAGDTDTQYF.

The chain recombines TRBV4-2 with TRBJ2-5; D possibly corresponds to TRBD1 (7 bases). V was clipped by 4 bases and J by 5 bases, with 26 bases between them. This CDR3 is built from 18 residues. The germline CDR1 and CDR2 sequences are LGHNA and YNFKEQ. Here the CDR3 DNA reads TGTGCCAGCAGCCTATGGGACTCTACAGGGGACTCAAGGGAGACCCAGTACTTC. This gives the protein CASSLWDSTGDSRETQYF.

This chain uses TRBV2 with TRBJ2-5; the D gene is possibly TRBD1 (8 bases). CDR1 and CDR2 from the germline V gene are SNHLY and FYNNEI. The CDR3 contains 18 residues. Trimming pared 0 bases from V and 5 bases from J, leaving 22 bases between. This CDR3 reads CASSEARETGDLMETQYF. DNA of the CDR3: TGTGCCAGCAGTGAAGCGCGGGAGACAGGGGATTTGATGGAGACCCAGTACTTC.

The chain links TRBV27 to TRBJ1-1; 11 bases map to TRBD1. The CDR3 length is 14 residues. J gave up 4 bases and V 7 bases, and 5 bases lay outside the gene matches. The germline CDR1 and CDR2 sequences are MNHEY and SMNVEV (reference sequence). The CDR3 protein is CASTPGTGGTEAFF. CDR3 nucleotides: TGTGCCAGCACCCCCGGGACAGGGGGCACTGAAGCTTTCTTT.

This clone was found once. V usage is TRBV19 and J usage is TRBJ1-1; D is perhaps TRBD1 (5 bases). CDR1 is LNHDA and CDR2 is SQIVND in the germline V gene (reference sequence). Deletions cut 5 bases from V and 4 bases from J, with 14 bases between. The CDR3 length is 14 residues. CDR3 protein: CASSSRWGGTEAFF. The CDR3 DNA sequence: TGTGCCAGTAGTTCCCGGTGGGGGGGCACTGAAGCTTTCTTT.

On this clone itself: A read error may account for a junction end that differs from germline. The chain is built from TRBV7-9 and TRBJ2-7, with a weak D call TRBD1 (7 bases). CDR3 size: 13 residues. The germline V gene has CDR1 SEHNR and CDR2 FQNEAQ (reference sequence). The CDR3: CASSPPGGEGGHF. In nucleotides, the CDR3 is TGTGCCAGCAGCCCCCCAGGGGGTGAGGGGGGTCACTTC.

The V call is TRBV7-3, the J call TRBJ2-1; TRBD2 might be the D (5 bases). This CDR3 comprises 15 residues. The germline CDR1 and CDR2 sequences are SGHTA and FQGTGA. Trimming left V 2 bases short and J 5 bases short, with 13 bases between. The CDR3 bases are TGTGCCAGCAGCTTACCGGGCGGAGGTAACAATGAGCAGTTCTTC. It specifies CASSLPGGGNNEQFF. Combining the CDR3 with reference TRBV7-3 and TRBJ2-1 gives the whole variable domain GAGVSQTPSNKVTEKGKYVELRCDPISGHTALYWYRQSLGQGPEFLIYFQGTGAADDSGLPNDRFFAVRPEGSVSTLKIQRTERGDSAVYLCASSLPGGGNNEQFFGPGTRLTVL.

V is TRBV6-4 and J is TRBJ2-3, with a possible D match to TRBD2 (6 bases). V lost 5 bases and J 1 base, leaving 13 bases between the germline ends. Germline lookup yields CDR1 MRHNA and CDR2 SNTAGT. This CDR3 region has 15 residues. The CDR3 loop reads CASSYSGDGTDTQYF. CDR3 nucleotide sequence: TGTGCCAGCAGTTATTCGGGGGACGGCACAGATACGCAGTATTTT.

V and J are TRBV4-3 and TRBJ2-7, with 13 positions matching TRBD2. The V segment lost 4 bases and the J segment 4 bases; nucleotides outside the gene matches: 4. This CDR3 comprises 15 residues. Germline V gene lookup returns CDR1 LGHNA and CDR2 YSLEER. CDR3 DNA: TGCGCCAGCAGCCCCTGGACTAGCGGGGGTTACGAGCAGTACTTC. Protein product: CASSPWTSGGYEQYF.

This sequence joins TRBV2 and TRBJ2-3; D is possibly TRBD1 (6 bases). CDR3 length: 15 amino acids. The V gene lost 6 bases and the J gene lost 2 bases, with 15 bases spanning the gap. Germline CDR1 reads SNHLY; CDR2 reads FYNNEI. CDR3 sequence reads: CASSGGQFLTDTQYF. CDR3 DNA: TGTGCCAGCAGCGGTGGACAGTTTCTCACAGATACGCAGTATTTT.

The gene calls are TRBV6-5 and TRBJ2-5; D is undetermined. The V gene lost 1 base and the J gene lost 5 bases, with 8 bases spanning the gap. Germline-derived CDR1 and CDR2 are MNHEY and SVGAGI. CDR3 length: 13 amino acids. CDR3 sequence reads: CASSYLSSETQYF. CDR3 DNA: TGTGCCAGCAGTTACTTGAGTTCGGAGACCCAGTACTTC.